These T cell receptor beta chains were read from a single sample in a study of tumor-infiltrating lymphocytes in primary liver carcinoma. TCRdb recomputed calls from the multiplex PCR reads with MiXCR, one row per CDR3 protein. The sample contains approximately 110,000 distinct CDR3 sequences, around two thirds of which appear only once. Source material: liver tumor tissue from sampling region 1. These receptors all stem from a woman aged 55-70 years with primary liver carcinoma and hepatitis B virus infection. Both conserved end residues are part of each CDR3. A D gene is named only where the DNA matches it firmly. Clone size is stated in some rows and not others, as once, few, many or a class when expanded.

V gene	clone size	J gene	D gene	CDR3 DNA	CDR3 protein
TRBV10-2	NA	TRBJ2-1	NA	TGCGCTAGCATGGCCCTCGAGTCCGTGAATGAGCAGTTCTTC	CASMALESVNEQFF
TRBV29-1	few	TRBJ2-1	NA	TGCAGCGTTATTCCGGAGTTCTATGAGCAGTTCTTC	CSVIPEFYEQFF
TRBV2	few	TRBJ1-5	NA	TGTGCCAGCAGTGACGGACGGAATAGCAATCAGCCCCAGCATTTT	CASSDGRNSNQPQHF
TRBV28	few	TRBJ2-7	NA	TGTGCCAGCTATGGGGCGTACTCCTACGAGCAGTACTTC	CASYGAYSYEQYF
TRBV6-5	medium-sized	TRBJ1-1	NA	TGTGCCAGCACTATAAGACCGGGACATCCGAACACTGAAGCTTTCTTT	CASTIRPGHPNTEAFF
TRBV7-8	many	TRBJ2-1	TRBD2	TGTGCCAGCAGCTTAGTTGGGACTAGCGGGAGTAATGAGCAGTTCTTC	CASSLVGTSGSNEQFF
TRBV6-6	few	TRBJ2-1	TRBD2	TGTGCCAGCAGTTACTCGAGGGTAGCGGGGGAGGTGGGTTACAATGAGCAGTTCTTC	CASSYSRVAGEVGYNEQFF
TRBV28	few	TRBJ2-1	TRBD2	TGTGCCAGCAGCCCCACACCGGGACTAGCGTCCTACAATGAGCAGTTCTTC	CASSPTPGLASYNEQFF
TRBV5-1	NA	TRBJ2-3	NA	TGCGCCAGCAGCTCTCAGGCACAACCCTCCCTCTATGGTCCGCAGTATTTT	CASSSQAQPSLYGPQYF
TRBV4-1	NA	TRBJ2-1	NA	TGCGCCAGCAGACTTACTTTGAGGGGTGAGCATTTCTTC	CASRLTLRGEHFF
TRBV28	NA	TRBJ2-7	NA	TGTGCCAGCAAGGAGCCTACCTACGAGCAGTACTTC	CASKEPTYEQYF
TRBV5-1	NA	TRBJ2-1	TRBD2	TGCGCCAGCAGCTTGGTTGTTAGCGGGACATATGAGCAGTTCTTC	CASSLVVSGTYEQFF
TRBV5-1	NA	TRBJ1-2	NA	TGCCCCAGCAGCTTCCGACAGAACTATGGCTACACCTTC	CPSSFRQNYGYTF
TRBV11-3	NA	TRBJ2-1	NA	TGTGCTAGCGGCTCGGACTACAACAATGAGCAGTTCTTC	CASGSDYNNEQFF
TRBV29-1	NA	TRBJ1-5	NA	TGCAGCGTGGTCGTGGGGGGCAGCAATCAGTCCCAGCATTTT	CSVVVGGSNQSQHF
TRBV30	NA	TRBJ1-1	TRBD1	TGTACCTGGATAACAGGGGGAGTCACTCAGGCTTTCTTT	CTWITGGVTQAFF
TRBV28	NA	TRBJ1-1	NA	TGTGCCAGCAGTTTGGGACGGATGAACACTGAAGCTTTCTTT	CASSLGRMNTEAFF
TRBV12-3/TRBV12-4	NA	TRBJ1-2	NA	TGCGCCAGCAGTACCCAGGGCAGGGTCGTCTATGGCTACACCTTC	CASSTQGRVVYGYTF
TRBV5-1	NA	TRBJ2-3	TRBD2	TGCGCCAGCAGCCCAAGACTAGCGGGAGATCTTCGGGATACGCAGTATTTT	CASSPRLAGDLRDTQYF
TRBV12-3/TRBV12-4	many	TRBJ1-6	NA	TGTGCCAGCAGTTTAGGGGCAGGTCATAATTCACCCCTCCACTTT	CASSLGAGHNSPLHF
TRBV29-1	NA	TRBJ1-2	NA	TGCAGCGTTGGGGGGGGACAAAAGGACTATGGCTGCACTTTC	CSVGGGQKDYGCTF
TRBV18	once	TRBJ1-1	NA	TGTGCCAGCTCACCACCTCGTAGGACAGCGAACATTGATGCTTTCTTT	CASSPPRRTANIDAFF
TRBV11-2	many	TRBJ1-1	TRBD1	TGTGCCAGCAGCTTAAGGGGGCAGTTCACTGAAGCTTTCTTT	CASSLRGQFTEAFF
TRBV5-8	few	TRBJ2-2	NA	TGTGCCAGCAGCTTGAGGGGACACAACACCGGGGAGCTGTTTTTT	CASSLRGHNTGELFF
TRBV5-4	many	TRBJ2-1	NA	TGTGCCAGCAGCAACGCGGCCGGGAGAGGAAAAAGTGAGCAGTTCTTC	CASSNAAGRGKSEQFF
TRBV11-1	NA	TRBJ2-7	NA	TGTGGTAGCAGCTTAGACGGGGACACTCGCTACGAGCAGTACTTC	CGSSLDGDTRYEQYF
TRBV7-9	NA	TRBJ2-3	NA	TGTGCCAGCAGCCCCCAAAGGGTCACAGATACGCGGTATTTT	CASSPQRVTDTRYF
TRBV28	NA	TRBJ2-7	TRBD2	TGTACCAGCAGTAAAGGGACTAGCGGGAGGAACGAGCAGTACTTC	CTSSKGTSGRNEQYF
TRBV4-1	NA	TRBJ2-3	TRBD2	TGCGCCAGCAGCCAAGCAGGTCGACTAGCGGGTACAGATACGCAGTATTTT	CASSQAGRLAGTDTQYF
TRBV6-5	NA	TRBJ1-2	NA	TGTGTCAGCGGTTACTCAGGGAGAAATGGCTACGCCTTC	CVSGYSGRNGYAF
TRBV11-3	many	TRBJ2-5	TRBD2	TGTGCCAGCAGCGCCACTAGCGGCCAAGAGACCCAGTACTTC	CASSATSGQETQYF
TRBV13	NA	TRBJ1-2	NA	TGTGCCAGCAGCTACGGGCCCAGTCGGTCTATCTTC	CASSYGPSRSIF
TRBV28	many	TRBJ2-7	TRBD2	TGTGCCAGCAGTTCTAGCGGGAGGGCCGTTTTTTACGAGCAGTACTTC	CASSSSGRAVFYEQYF
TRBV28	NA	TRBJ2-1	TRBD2	TGTGCCAGCAGTGTAGCGGGAGCGGTGAAGGATGCGCAGTTCTTC	CASSVAGAVKDAQFF
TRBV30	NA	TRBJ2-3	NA	TGTGCCTGGAGTGTTAATACAGATACGCAGTACTTT	CAWSVNTDTQYF
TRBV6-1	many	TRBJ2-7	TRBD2	TGTGCCAGCAGTGAACTAGCGGGAGTCCACGAGCAGTACTTC	CASSELAGVHEQYF
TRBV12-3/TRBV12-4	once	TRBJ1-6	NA	TGTGCCAGCAGTTTAGGGACTGGTCATAATTCACCCCTCCACTTT	CASSLGTGHNSPLHF
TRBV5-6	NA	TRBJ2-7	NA	TGTGCCAGGAGCTTCCGCAGGACAGCATCCTACGAGCAGTACTTC	CARSFRRTASYEQYF
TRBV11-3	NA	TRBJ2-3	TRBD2	TGTGCCAACAGCCGCGGGAGACCCACAGATGCGCAGTATTTT	CANSRGRPTDAQYF
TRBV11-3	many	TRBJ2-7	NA	TGTGCCAGCAGCTTAGATCGGTTAGGGACACCGGGGACCTACGAGCAGTACTTC	CASSLDRLGTPGTYEQYF
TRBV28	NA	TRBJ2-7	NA	TGTGCCAGCAGTATGCCCATTGCCAGTGACTACGAGCAGTACTTC	CASSMPIASDYEQYF
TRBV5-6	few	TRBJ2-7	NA	TGTGCCAGCAGCTTTGGGAGATACGAGCAGTACTTC	CASSFGRYEQYF
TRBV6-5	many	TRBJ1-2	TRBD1	TGTGCCAGCAGAGGCGGACAGGCCATCTATGGCTACACCTTC	CASRGGQAIYGYTF
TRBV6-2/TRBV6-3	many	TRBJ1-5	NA	TGTGCCAGTAACCGGGACCATAATCAGCCCCAGCATTTT	CASNRDHNQPQHF
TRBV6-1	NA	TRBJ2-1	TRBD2	TGTGCCGGCAGCCTCCGGACTAGCGGGACGAAACTCGCCTCCTATAATGAGCAGTTCTTC	CAGSLRTSGTKLASYNEQFF
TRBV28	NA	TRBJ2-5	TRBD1	TGTGCCGGCAGTCCCGACAGGGAGAGGCAAGAGACCCAGTACTTC	CAGSPDRERQETQYF
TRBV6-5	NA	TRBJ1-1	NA	TGTTCCAGCAGCAGAGACATTAACACTGAAGCTTTCTTT	CSSSRDINTEAFF
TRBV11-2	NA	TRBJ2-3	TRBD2	TGTGCCAGCAGCTTCACGGGACTAGCGGGATGTGGTACAGATACACAGTATTTT	CASSFTGLAGCGTDTQYF
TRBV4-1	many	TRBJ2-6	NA	TGCGCCAGCAGCCAGCTGGACCTGCTCCCCTCTGGGGCCAACGTCCTGACTTTC	CASSQLDLLPSGANVLTF
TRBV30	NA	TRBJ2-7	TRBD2	TGTGCCTGGAGTGGGGCGGGGACTAGTCGATACGAGCAGTACTTC	CAWSGAGTSRYEQYF